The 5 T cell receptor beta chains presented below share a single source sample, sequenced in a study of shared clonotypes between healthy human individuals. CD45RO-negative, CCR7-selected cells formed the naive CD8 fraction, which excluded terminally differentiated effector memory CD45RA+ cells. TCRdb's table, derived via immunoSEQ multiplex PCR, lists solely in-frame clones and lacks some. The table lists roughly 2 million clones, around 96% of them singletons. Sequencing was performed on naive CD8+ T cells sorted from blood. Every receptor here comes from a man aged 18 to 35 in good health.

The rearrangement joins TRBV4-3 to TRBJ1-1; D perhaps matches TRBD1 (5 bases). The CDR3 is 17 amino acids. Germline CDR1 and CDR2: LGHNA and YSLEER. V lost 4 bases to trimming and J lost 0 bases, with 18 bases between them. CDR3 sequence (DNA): TGCGCCAGCAGCCTCAACCCCCCCGGGGCGATGAACACTGAAGCTTTCTTT. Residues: CASSLNPPGAMNTEAFF.

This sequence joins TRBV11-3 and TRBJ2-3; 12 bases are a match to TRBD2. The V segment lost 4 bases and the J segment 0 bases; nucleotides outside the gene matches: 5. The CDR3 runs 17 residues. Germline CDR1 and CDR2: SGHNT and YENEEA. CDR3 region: CASSSRTSGASTDTQYF. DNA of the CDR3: TGTGCCAGCAGCTCCAGGACTAGCGGGGCAAGCACAGATACGCAGTATTTT. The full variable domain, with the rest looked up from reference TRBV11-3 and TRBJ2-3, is EAGVVQSPRYKIIEKKQPVAFWCNPISGHNTLYWYLQNLGQGPELLIRYENEEAVDDSQLPKDRFSAERLKGVDSTLKIQPAELGDSAVYLCASSSRTSGASTDTQYFGPGTRLTVL.

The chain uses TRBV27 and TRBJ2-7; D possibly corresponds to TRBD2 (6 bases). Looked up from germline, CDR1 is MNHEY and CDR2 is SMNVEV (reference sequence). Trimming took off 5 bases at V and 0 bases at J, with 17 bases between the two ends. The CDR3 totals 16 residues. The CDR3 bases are TGTGCCAGCAGTCCGACTAGAATGGGGTCCTCCTACGAGCAGTACTTC. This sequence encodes CASSPTRMGSSYEQYF.

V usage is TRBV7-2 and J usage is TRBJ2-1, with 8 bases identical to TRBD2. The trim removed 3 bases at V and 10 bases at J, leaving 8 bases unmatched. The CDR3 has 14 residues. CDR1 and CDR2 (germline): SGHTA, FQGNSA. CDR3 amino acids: CASSLGLGGGEQFF. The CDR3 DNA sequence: TGTGCCAGCAGCTTGGGACTAGGGGGAGGAGAGCAGTTCTTC.

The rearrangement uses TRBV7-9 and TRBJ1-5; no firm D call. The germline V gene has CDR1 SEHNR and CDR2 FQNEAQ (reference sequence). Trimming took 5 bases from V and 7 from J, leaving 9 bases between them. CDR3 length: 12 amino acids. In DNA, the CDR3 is TGTGCCAGCAGCACCGGGTCCCAGCCCCAGCATTTT. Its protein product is CASSTGSQPQHF. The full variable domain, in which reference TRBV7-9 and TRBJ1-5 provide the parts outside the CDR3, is DTGVSQNPRHKITKRGQNVTFRCDPISEHNRLYWYRQTLGQGPEFLTYFQNEAQLEKSRLLSDRFSAERPKGSFSTLEIQRTEQGDSAMYLCASSTGSQPQHFGDGTRLSIL.